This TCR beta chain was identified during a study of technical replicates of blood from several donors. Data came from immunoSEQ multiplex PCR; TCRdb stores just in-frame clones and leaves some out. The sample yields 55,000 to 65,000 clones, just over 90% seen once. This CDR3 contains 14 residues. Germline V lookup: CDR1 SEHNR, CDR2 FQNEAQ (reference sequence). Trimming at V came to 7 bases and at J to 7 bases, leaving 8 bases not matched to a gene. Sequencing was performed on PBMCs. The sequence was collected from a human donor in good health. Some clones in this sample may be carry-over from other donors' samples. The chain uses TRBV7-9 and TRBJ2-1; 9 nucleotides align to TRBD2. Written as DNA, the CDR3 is TGTGCCAGCATCCCAGCGGGAGGTTGGAATGAGCAGTTCTTC. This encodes CASIPAGGWNEQFF. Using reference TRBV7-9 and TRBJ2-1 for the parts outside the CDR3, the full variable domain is DTGVSQNPRHKITKRGQNVTFRCDPISEHNRLYWYRQTLGQGPEFLTYFQNEAQLEKSRLLSDRFSAERPKGSFSTLEIQRTEQGDSAMYLCASIPAGGWNEQFFGPGTRLTVL.